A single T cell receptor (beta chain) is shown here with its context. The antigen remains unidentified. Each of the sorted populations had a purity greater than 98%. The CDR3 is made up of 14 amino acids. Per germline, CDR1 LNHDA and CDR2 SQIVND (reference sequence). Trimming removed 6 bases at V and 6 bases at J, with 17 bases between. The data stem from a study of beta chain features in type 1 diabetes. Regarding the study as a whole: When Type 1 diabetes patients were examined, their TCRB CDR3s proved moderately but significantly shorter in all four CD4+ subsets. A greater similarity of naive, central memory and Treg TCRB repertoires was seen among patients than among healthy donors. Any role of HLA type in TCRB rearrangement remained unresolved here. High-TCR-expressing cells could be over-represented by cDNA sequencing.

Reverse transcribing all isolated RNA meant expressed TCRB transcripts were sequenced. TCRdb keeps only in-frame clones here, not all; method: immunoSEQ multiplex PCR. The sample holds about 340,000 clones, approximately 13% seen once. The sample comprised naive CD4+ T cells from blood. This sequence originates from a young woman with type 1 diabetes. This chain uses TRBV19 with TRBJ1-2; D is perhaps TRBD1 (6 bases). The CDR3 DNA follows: TGTGCCAGTAGCCTCGTGACAGGTCCGGATGGCTACACCTTC. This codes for CASSLVTGPDGYTF. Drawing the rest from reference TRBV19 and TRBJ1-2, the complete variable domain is DGGITQSPKYLFRKEGQNVTLSCEQNLNHDAMYWYRQDPGQGLRLIYYSQIVNDFQKGDIAEGYSVSREKKESFPLTVTSAQKNPTAFYLCASSLVTGPDGYTFGSGTRLTVV.